Given below is one T cell receptor beta chain in context. Its antigen remains unknown. The CDR3 length is 16 residues. Germline V CDR1 and CDR2: KGHSH, LQKENI. V shed 5 bases, J shed 1 base, and the junction held 5 bases outside the gene matches. These data originate in a study of T cell responses to AZD1222 COVID-19 vaccine. Overall study results and limits: Close to half of spike-specific TCRs reportedly recognize unmutated variant regions. Donors in the cohort were predominantly white British and more often female, and clonal diversity was possibly underestimated. Spike-specific TCR breadth and depth rose after two AZD1222 doses.

Assay used: immunoSEQ multiplex PCR; TCRdb lists only in-frame clones, some missing. The sample has 99,000 or so clones, about 89% seen once. The sample consisted of peripheral blood, taken on day 0 of AZD1222 vaccination. This sequence joins TRBV18 and TRBJ1-5, with TRBD1 matching over 10 bases. The clonotype originates from an adult in good health. For the CDR3, the DNA is TGTGCCAGCTCATCCCGGGACAGGGGAAGCAATCAGCCCCAGCATTTT. Translating it yields CASSSRDRGSNQPQHF.